In its sample, the clone carrying this TCR beta chain was seen many times. This sample was included in a study of glioma-infiltrating T cells. Using RNA template, CDR3s of TCR alpha and beta were amplified with iRepertoire arm-PCR. MiXCR, run by TCRdb on the multiplex PCR reads, gives a single entry per CDR3 protein. The sample includes some 40,000 distinct CDR3 sequences, approximately 20% seen only once; the top ten take roughly 6.1%. Sequenced input: glioma tissue, nonneoplastic brain tissue, or PBMCs (not recorded which). This clonotype was sampled from a human donor with low-grade glioma or glioblastoma, undergoing nonglioma brain surgery, or in good health (not recorded which).

The DNA for the CDR3 is TGTGCCAGCATACCCCCAGGTGTGAACACTGAAGCTTTCTTT. It is translated as CASIPPGVNTEAFF. This chain connects TRBV28 to TRBJ1-1; D is undetermined. The CDR3 runs 14 residues. V shed 7 bases and J shed 0 bases, with 12 bases lying between them. CDR1 and CDR2 (germline): MDHEN, SYDVKM.